This T cell receptor (beta chain) was sequenced during a study of response to subunit inactivated influenza vaccine. V was pared by 4 bases and J by 5 bases, with 15 bases of the junction left unmatched. Germline CDR1 and CDR2: GTSNPN and SVGIG (reference sequence). This CDR3 contains 16 residues. A single record per CDR3 protein comes from TCRdb applying MiXCR to the RT-PCR reads. This sample carries about 240,000 distinct CDR3 sequences, 9% to 15% of them seen once, and the ten largest clones take about 7.8%. The TCR was taken from a man aged 50-60 years who received an inactivated influenza vaccine. Sequences were derived from non-naive T cells sorted from PBMCs, sampled 14 to 15 days before vaccination. V and J are TRBV30 and TRBJ2-5, with TRBD1 matching over 8 bases. CDR3 bases: TGTGCCTGGAACACGGGAAACGGACAGGGTGGCGAGACCCAGTACTTC. Translation gives CAWNTGNGQGGETQYF.